The 28 T cell receptor beta chains reported below all come from one sample, sequenced in a study of Graves' ophthalmopathy and Graves' hyperthyroidism. The authors amplified TCR beta CDR3 regions, and they did so from RNA transcripts for repertoire sequencing. Second-round multiplex PCR came after a first-round RT-PCR that employed HTBI primers. TCRdb reanalysed the multiplex PCR reads using MiXCR and keeps one entry per CDR3 protein. The sample has 500,000 to 600,000 distinct CDR3 sequences; roughly 40% are singletons. Sequencing input: peripheral blood or thyroid tissue (not recorded which). The receptors come from an adult man with Graves' hyperthyroidism.

This chain uses TRBV4-1 with TRBJ2-7; 9 positions agree with TRBD1. The CDR3 has 16 residues. With 3 bases clipped from V and 6 bases from J, the junction kept 12 bases outside the gene matches. Looked up from germline, CDR1 is MGHRA and CDR2 is YSYEKL. The CDR3, as DNA: TGCGCCAGCAGCCAGCACCCGGGACAGGGCCCCGCCGAGCAGTACTTC. Amino acid sequence: CASSQHPGQGPAEQYF.

This clonotype was counted a single time. The chain carries TRBV7-9 and TRBJ2-2; the D gene is possibly TRBD2 (6 bases). V dropped 3 bases and J dropped 7 bases, with 18 bases sitting between them. The germline gives CDR1 SEHNR, CDR2 FQNEAQ (reference sequence). This CDR3 is 16 amino acids long. The CDR3 spells CASSLEGIPILGELFF. CDR3 DNA sequence: TGTGCCAGCAGCTTGGAGGGGATCCCCATCCTCGGGGAGCTGTTTTTT.

As concerns this clonotype: This could be a read error, since a much larger clone is one nucleotide away. The rearrangement links TRBV20-1 to TRBJ2-3, with D unclear. V was shortened by 1 base and J by 6 bases, with 8 bases between the two germline ends. Germline V gene sequence: CDR1 DFQATT, CDR2 SNEGSKA (reference sequence). The CDR3 has 12 residues. The CDR3, as DNA: TGCAGTGCTAGAGGATCCGGGGATACGCAGTATTTT. This sequence encodes CSARGSGDTQYF.

This rearrangement joins TRBV7-9 to TRBJ2-7; D is perhaps TRBD1 (5 bases). Germline CDR1 and CDR2: SEHNR and FQNEAQ (reference sequence). The CDR3 is made up of 11 amino acids. The germline V and J ends were trimmed by 11 bases and 8 bases, with 16 bases remaining between them. The CDR3 loop reads CAWSGAGKQYF. CDR3 coding DNA: TGTGCCTGGAGTGGGGCAGGGAAGCAGTACTTC.

This clonotype was detected many times. The rearrangement joins TRBV6-5 to TRBJ2-5, with D perhaps matching TRBD1 or TRBD2 (6 bases each). Germline V gene lookup returns CDR1 MNHEY and CDR2 SVGAGI. The CDR3 spans 14 residues. V was pared by 3 bases and J by 5 bases, with 13 bases between. Here the CDR3 reads CASSYSWRGETQYF. Written as DNA, the CDR3 is TGTGCCAGCAGTTATTCATGGAGGGGGGAGACCCAGTACTTC.

This chain uses TRBV3-1 with TRBJ2-7, with D hard to call. CDR1 LGHDT and CDR2 YNNKEL come from the germline V gene (reference sequence). CDR3 size: 12 residues. Between the trimmed V and J ends, which lost 1 base and 5 bases, there was a span of 6 bases. CDR3 nucleotide sequence: TGTGCCAGCAGCCAAGTGCACAACGAGCAGTACTTC. Translation: CASSQVHNEQYF.

This clonotype was observed many times. The V and J genes are TRBV7-2 and TRBJ2-5; D is unresolved. Between the trimmed V and J ends, which lost 5 bases and 7 bases, there was a span of 20 bases. This CDR3 region has 15 residues. Germline CDR1 is SGHTA and CDR2 is FQGNSA. DNA for the CDR3: TGTGCCAGCAGCCTCAAGAACCCGCCCAAGATGACCCAGTACTTC. Its translation: CASSLKNPPKMTQYF.

The table lists this clonotype with many counts. The chain combines TRBV20-1 with TRBJ1-2, with 9 bases aligning to TRBD1. The CDR3 has 14 residues. From germline, CDR1 is DFQATT and CDR2 SNEGSKA (reference sequence). J gave up 6 bases and V 0 bases, and 5 bases lay outside the gene matches. CDR3 loop: CSARDPGQGHGYTF. CDR3 sequence (DNA): TGCAGTGCTAGAGACCCGGGACAGGGTCATGGCTACACCTTC.

The V and J genes are TRBV9 and TRBJ2-2, with 7 bases matching TRBD1. CDR1 is SGDLS and CDR2 is YYNGEE in the germline V gene. The CDR3 is made up of 14 amino acids. Unmatched junction bases numbered 7, after V lost 3 bases and J lost 8 bases. The CDR3 sequence is CASSATPGGGELFF. The CDR3 coding sequence is TGTGCCAGCAGCGCAACCCCAGGGGGAGGGGAGCTGTTTTTT.

This clonotype occurred a few times. This chain connects TRBV5-6 to TRBJ1-5, with D possibly being TRBD1 (5 bases). The V end lost 2 bases, the J end lost 5 bases, and 11 bases lay between the germline ends. The CDR3 length is 14 residues. CDR1 SGHDT and CDR2 YYEEEE come from the germline V gene. As DNA, the CDR3 is TGTGCCAGCAGCTTTGGGGGAGGGGATCAGCCCCAGCATTTT. Translating it yields CASSFGGGDQPQHF. Full variable domain (missing parts from reference TRBV5-6 and TRBJ1-5): DAGVTQSPTHLIKTRGQQVTLRCSPKSGHDTVSWYQQALGQGPQFIFQYYEEEERQRGNFPDRFSGHQFPNYSSELNVNALLLGDSALYLCASSFGGGDQPQHFGDGTRLSIL.

About this clonotype itself: One base away lies a much larger clone, so this may be a sequencing read error. The CDR3 end shows no conserved phenylalanine or tryptophan, and so a read error is likely. The chain combines TRBV9 with TRBJ1-6; TRBD1 matches 7 bases. V lost 5 bases, J lost 9 bases, and 5 bases stayed unmatched. Germline V gene lookup returns CDR1 SGDLS and CDR2 YYNGEE. The CDR3 length is 13 residues. The CDR3 protein is CASSLGGGSPLHL. The CDR3 coding sequence is TGTGCCAGCAGTTTAGGGGGCGGTTCACCCCTCCACCTT.

The chain has TRBV20-1 and TRBJ2-3; 10 positions match TRBD2. The CDR3 totals 16 residues. J gave up 0 bases and V 1 base, and 4 bases lay outside the gene matches. Germline CDR1 reads DFQATT; CDR2 reads SNEGSKA (reference sequence). In DNA form, the CDR3 reads TGCAGTGCTAGAGCAGCGGGAGGGCTTAGCACAGATACGCAGTATTTT. It is translated as CSARAAGGLSTDTQYF.

V is TRBV7-9 and J is TRBJ1-3; D remains unclear. Germline assignment: CDR1 SEHNR and CDR2 FQNEAQ (reference sequence). V dropped 5 bases and J dropped 7 bases, with 12 bases sitting between them. The length of the CDR3 is 13 residues. CDR3 protein: CASSRQAGNTIYF. The CDR3 DNA follows: TGTGCCAGCAGCCGCCAAGCCGGGAACACCATATATTTT.

This clonotype has a count of ten or more. The V and J genes are TRBV24-1 and TRBJ2-5, with 7 bases that match TRBD1. Germline CDR1 KGHDR, CDR2 SFDVKD. Germline trimming cut 3 bases from V and 2 bases from J; bases unmatched to any gene: 5. This CDR3 has 15 residues. DNA of the CDR3: TGTGCCACCAGTGATCTTTTGGACAGGCAAGAGACCCAGTACTTC. Protein: CATSDLLDRQETQYF.

This clonotype was picked up many times. The chain carries TRBV7-8 and TRBJ1-4; D is unclear. Per the germline V gene, CDR1 is SGHVS and CDR2 is FQNEAQ. The V end was cut by 1 base, the J end by 5 bases, with 11 bases between. The CDR3 has 15 residues. This CDR3 reads CASSLGVGMNEKLFF. The CDR3 nucleotides read TGTGCCAGCAGCTTAGGTGTGGGTATGAATGAAAAACTGTTTTTT.

This clonotype was picked up many times. The chain couples TRBV5-8 to TRBJ1-2; D not certain. Germline CDR1 reads SGHTS; CDR2 reads YDEGEE. V lost 1 base to trimming and J lost 0 bases, with 7 bases between them. The CDR3 contains 14 residues. CDR3 nucleotides: TGTGCCAGCAGCTTGTACCTGTCTAACTATGGCTACACCTTC. Residues: CASSLYLSNYGYTF.

This clonotype turned up a few times. The V and J genes are TRBV5-6 and TRBJ1-3; D call uncertain. Between the trimmed V and J ends, which lost 4 bases and 0 bases, there was a span of 11 bases. This CDR3 region has 15 residues. Germline CDR1 and CDR2: SGHDT and YYEEEE. The CDR3 DNA reads TGTGCCAGCAGCACCTTGGGGAGCTCTGGAAACACCATATATTTT. Protein product: CASSTLGSSGNTIYF.

The chain has TRBV29-1 and TRBJ1-2, with D uncertain. Germline assignment: CDR1 SQVTM and CDR2 ANQGSEA. The CDR3 sequence is 11 residues long. Trimming shortened V by 3 bases and J by 12 bases, and 14 bases separated the two germline ends. This chain's CDR3 is CSVDRQDGNTF. DNA of the CDR3: TGCAGCGTTGATCGGCAGGATGGAAACACCTTC.

This clonotype was recorded many times. The genes are TRBV20-1 and TRBJ2-7; 12 bases map to TRBD2. CDR1 and CDR2 from the germline V gene are DFQATT and SNEGSKA (reference sequence). With 0 bases clipped from V and 5 bases from J, the junction kept 5 bases outside the gene matches. This CDR3 contains 15 residues. The DNA for the CDR3 is TGCAGTGCTAGAGACACTAGCGGGAGGATGAACGAGCAGTACTTC. It yields the protein CSARDTSGRMNEQYF.

With respect to this clonotype: This could be a read error, since a much larger clone is one nucleotide away. The chain joins TRBV24-1 to TRBJ1-2; D unclear. CDR3 length: 13 amino acids. Germline lookup yields CDR1 KGHDR and CDR2 SFDVKD. CDR3 region: CASSLTHNYDYTF. As DNA, the CDR3 is TGTGCCAGCAGTCTGACCCACAACTATGACTACACCTTC.

Ten or more counts support this clonotype. The rearrangement joins TRBV5-1 to TRBJ2-2; 12 positions match TRBD2. V was pared by 4 bases and J by 6 bases, with 4 bases of the junction left unmatched. Germline V gene sequence: CDR1 SGHRS, CDR2 YFSETQ. CDR3 size: 15 residues. CDR3 sequence (DNA): TGCGCCAGCAGCCAGACTAGCGGGAGATCCGGGGAGCTGTTTTTT. Translated: CASSQTSGRSGELFF.

The count of this clonotype is one. The chain employs TRBV27 and TRBJ2-7; a possible D gene is TRBD2 (5 bases). Germline CDR1 and CDR2: MNHEY and SMNVEV (reference sequence). V lost 7 bases and J 1 base, leaving 11 bases between the germline ends. The CDR3 consists of 13 residues. The CDR3 sequence is CASTRSGSYEQYF. CDR3 sequence (DNA): TGTGCCAGCACCCGCTCGGGATCCTACGAGCAGTACTTC.

Worth noting for this clonotype: A much bigger clone sits one base away, suggesting this may be a read error. The chain couples TRBV4-1 to TRBJ1-1; D is undetermined. CDR1 MGHRA and CDR2 YSYEKL come from the germline V gene. The CDR3 is made up of 13 amino acids. CDR3 protein: CASARKENAEAFF. CDR3 DNA: TGCGCCAGCGCCAGGAAGGAGAACGCTGAAGCTTTCTTT.

This clonotype appeared many times. CDR3 nucleotide sequence: TGTGCCAGCAGTTTAGCGGGTGGTGCAGGGAGCACCATATATTTT. Protein: CASSLAGGAGSTIYF. The chain recombines TRBV12-3 or TRBV12-4 with TRBJ1-3, with D perhaps TRBD1 (5 bases). This CDR3 spans 15 amino acids. The V and J ends lost 0 bases and 9 bases respectively, with 15 bases between them.

Ten or more counts support this clonotype. The gene calls are TRBV19 and TRBJ1-1; no reliable D call. The V gene lost 4 bases and the J gene lost 0 bases, with 9 bases spanning the gap. Germline V gene data show CDR1 as LNHDA and CDR2 as SQIVND (reference sequence). This CDR3 spans 14 amino acids. The CDR3 DNA reads as TGTGCCAGTAGTACGGAGACCTTGAACACTGAAGCTTTCTTT. Translated: CASSTETLNTEAFF.

On this clonotype itself: A much larger clone is a single base away; this may be a read error. The V and J genes are TRBV20-1 and TRBJ1-1; no definite D call. The CDR3 runs to 16 residues. In germline, CDR1 is DFQATT, CDR2 SNEGSKA (reference sequence). For the CDR3, the DNA is TGCAGTGCTCACGACGGAGGGTTTCAGGAAAACACTGAAGCTCTCTTT. Translating gives CSAHDGGFQENTEALF.

This clonotype was seen many times. The V gene is TRBV10-1, the J gene TRBJ1-1; D gene ambiguous. Germline V CDR1 and CDR2: WNHNN, SYGVQD (reference sequence). Trimming cost V 3 bases and J 4 bases, with 9 bases left between them. This CDR3 is 13 amino acids long. The CDR3 DNA sequence: TGCGCCAGCAGTGACGGAGGGCGCACTGAAGCTTTCTTT. Encoded protein: CASSDGGRTEAFF.

The J gene is TRBJ2-3, the V gene TRBV7-2; D might be TRBD1 (5 bases). CDR3 length: 15 amino acids. Trimming pared 5 bases from V and 15 bases from J, leaving 27 bases between. Germline V gene lookup returns CDR1 SGHTA and CDR2 FQGNSA. CDR3 amino acids: CASSPFFDQGQNSYF. CDR3 DNA: TGTGCCAGCAGCCCTTTTTTTGACCAGGGCCAGAATTCCTATTTT. The variable domain in full, completed from reference TRBV7-2 and TRBJ2-3, reads GAGVSQSPSNKVTEKGKDVELRCDPISGHTALYWYRQSLGQGLEFLIYFQGNSAPDKSGLPSDRFSAERTGGSVSTLTIQRTQQEDSAVYLCASSPFFDQGQNSYFGPGTRLTVL.